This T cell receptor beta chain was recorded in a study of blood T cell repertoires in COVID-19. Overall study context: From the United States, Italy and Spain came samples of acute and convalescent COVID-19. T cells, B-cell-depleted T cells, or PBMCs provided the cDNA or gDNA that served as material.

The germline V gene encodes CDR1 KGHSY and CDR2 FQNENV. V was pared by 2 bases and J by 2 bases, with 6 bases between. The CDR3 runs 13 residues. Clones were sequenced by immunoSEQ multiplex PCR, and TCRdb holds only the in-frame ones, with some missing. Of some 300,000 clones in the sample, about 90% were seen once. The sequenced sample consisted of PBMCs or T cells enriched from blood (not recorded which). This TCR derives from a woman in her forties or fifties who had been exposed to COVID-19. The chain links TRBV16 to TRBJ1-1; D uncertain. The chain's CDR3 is CASSQTRNTEAFF. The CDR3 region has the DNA TGTGCCAGCAGCCAAACGCGAAACACTGAAGCTTTCTTT.